This is a list of T cell receptor beta chains from one sample in a study of tumor and adjacent non-tumor tissue in lung cancer. TCRdb re-called the multiplex PCR reads through MiXCR, storing one row per CDR3 protein. The table shows 220,000 or so distinct CDR3 sequences, with 60% to 85% occurring only once. Sequencing was done on a sample of lung tumor tissue. These receptors came from a man aged 55 to 69 with non-small cell lung cancer. Each CDR3 is given with its conserved first and last residue. The order of the fields is clone size, V gene, J gene, D gene, CDR3 protein, CDR3 DNA. The D gene is left open where the match is weak. The size of a clone is reported for some rows only, either as once, few or many, or as a class for expanded clones.

clone_size: few; v_call: TRBV29-1; j_call: TRBJ2-1; d_call: TRBD2; cdr3_aa: CCVGEGSSGETQFF; cdr3_nt: TGCTGCGTTGGGGAGGGCTCCTCGGGGGAGACCCAGTTCTTC
clone_size: .; v_call: TRBV5-4; j_call: TRBJ2-2; d_call: .; cdr3_aa: CASSLMAVHSTGELFF; cdr3_nt: TGTGCCAGCAGCTTGATGGCGGTACACAGCACCGGGGAGCTGTTTTTT
clone_size: .; v_call: TRBV5-4; j_call: TRBJ2-3; d_call: .; cdr3_aa: CASSSGRLADTDTQYF; cdr3_nt: TGTGCCAGCAGCTCGGGACGGCTGGCAGACACAGATACGCAGTATTTT
clone_size: .; v_call: TRBV10-2; j_call: TRBJ2-6; d_call: TRBD1; cdr3_aa: CASSEGQGVNVLTF; cdr3_nt: TGCGCCAGCAGTGAGGGTCAGGGGGTCAACGTCCTGACTTTC
clone_size: .; v_call: TRBV11-3; j_call: TRBJ1-1; d_call: .; cdr3_aa: CTCGPPNTEAFF; cdr3_nt: TGTACCTGCGGACCCCCGAACACTGAAGCTTTCTTT
clone_size: .; v_call: TRBV7-3; j_call: TRBJ1-5; d_call: .; cdr3_aa: CASNLKGDPRGHSNQPQHF; cdr3_nt: TGTGCCAGCAACTTAAAGGGGGACCCTAGGGGTCACAGCAATCAGCCCCAGCATTTT
clone_size: .; v_call: TRBV10-2; j_call: TRBJ2-7; d_call: .; cdr3_aa: CASSRSSVYEQYF; cdr3_nt: TGCGCTAGCAGTAGGTCTAGCGTCTACGAGCAGTACTTC
clone_size: many; v_call: TRBV7-9; j_call: TRBJ2-2; d_call: .; cdr3_aa: CASRQFSGELFF; cdr3_nt: TGTGCCAGCAGACAGTTTTCCGGGGAGCTGTTTTTT
clone_size: .; v_call: TRBV29-1; j_call: TRBJ1-2; d_call: TRBD1; cdr3_aa: CSVEMTGTGYTF; cdr3_nt: TGTAGCGTTGAAATGACAGGGACTGGCTACACCTTC
clone_size: .; v_call: TRBV6-1; j_call: TRBJ1-1; d_call: .; cdr3_aa: CANSDVGGNTEAFF; cdr3_nt: TGTGCCAACAGTGACGTGGGGGGCAACACTGAAGCTTTCTTT
clone_size: .; v_call: TRBV18; j_call: TRBJ2-5; d_call: TRBD1; cdr3_aa: CASSRDRGETRYF; cdr3_nt: TGTGCCAGCTCCCGCGACAGGGGCGAGACCCGGTACTTC
clone_size: .; v_call: TRBV4-1; j_call: TRBJ2-3; d_call: .; cdr3_aa: CPSSQEEQTDTQYF; cdr3_nt: TGCCCCAGCAGCCAAGAAGAACAGACAGATACGCAGTATTTT
clone_size: many; v_call: TRBV11-1; j_call: TRBJ2-2; d_call: .; cdr3_aa: CASSFSRNTGELFF; cdr3_nt: TGTGCCAGCAGCTTTAGTCGGAACACCGGGGAGCTGTTTTTT
clone_size: once; v_call: TRBV20-1; j_call: TRBJ1-5; d_call: .; cdr3_aa: CSIVRGLGSQHF; cdr3_nt: TGCAGTATCGTCAGGGGTTTGGGGTCCCAGCATTTT
clone_size: few; v_call: TRBV6-1; j_call: TRBJ2-2; d_call: .; cdr3_aa: CASSEWWENTGELFF; cdr3_nt: TGTGCCAGCAGTGAATGGTGGGAGAACACCGGGGAGCTGTTTTTT
clone_size: .; v_call: TRBV4-3; j_call: TRBJ2-2; d_call: .; cdr3_aa: CASTQRSGTRAGELFF; cdr3_nt: TGCGCCAGCACCCAACGCTCCGGGACACGGGCCGGGGAGCTGTTTTTT
clone_size: .; v_call: TRBV6-1; j_call: TRBJ1-1; d_call: .; cdr3_aa: CASSGGSGNTEGFF; cdr3_nt: TGTGCCAGCAGTGGGGGCAGTGGGAACACTGAAGGTTTCTTT
clone_size: many; v_call: TRBV11-3; j_call: TRBJ2-1; d_call: .; cdr3_aa: CASSPNPSRVLYNEQFF; cdr3_nt: TGTGCCAGCAGCCCAAACCCTAGCCGGGTCCTATACAATGAGCAGTTCTTC
clone_size: .; v_call: TRBV6-2/TRBV6-3; j_call: TRBJ1-2; d_call: .; cdr3_aa: CASSRLATAGYGYTF; cdr3_nt: TGTGCCAGCAGTCGATTGGCCACAGCGGGCTATGGCTACACCTTC
clone_size: .; v_call: TRBV12-3/TRBV12-4; j_call: TRBJ1-1; d_call: .; cdr3_aa: CASTVQGDSEAFF; cdr3_nt: TGTGCCAGCACGGTCCAGGGTGATTCTGAAGCTTTCTTT
clone_size: .; v_call: TRBV6-6; j_call: TRBJ1-6; d_call: .; cdr3_aa: CASSYTGSSPYNSPVHF; cdr3_nt: TGTGCCAGCAGTTACACGGGGTCAAGCCCCTATAATTCACCCGTCCACTTT
clone_size: .; v_call: TRBV4-1; j_call: TRBJ2-3; d_call: .; cdr3_aa: CASSNHRGGRTDTQYF; cdr3_nt: TGCGCCAGCAGCAATCACAGGGGGGGCCGCACAGATACGCAGTATTTT